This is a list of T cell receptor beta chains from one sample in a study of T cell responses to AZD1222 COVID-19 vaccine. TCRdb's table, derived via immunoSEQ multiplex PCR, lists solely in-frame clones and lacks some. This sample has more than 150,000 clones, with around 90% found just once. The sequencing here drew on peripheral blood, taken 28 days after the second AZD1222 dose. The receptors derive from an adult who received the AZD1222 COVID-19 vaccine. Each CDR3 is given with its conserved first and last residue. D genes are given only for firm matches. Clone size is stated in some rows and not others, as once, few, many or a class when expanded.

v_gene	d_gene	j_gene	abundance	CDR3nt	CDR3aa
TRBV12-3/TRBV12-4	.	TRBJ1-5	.	TGTGCCAGCAGTTTCCGGGGAAATCAGCCCCAGCATTTT	CASSFRGNQPQHF
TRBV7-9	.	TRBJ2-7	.	TGTGCCAGCAGCCTTATGGGCGCAGGGAGCTCCTACGAGCAGTACTTC	CASSLMGAGSSYEQYF
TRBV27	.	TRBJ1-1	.	TGTGCCAGCAGTTTAGCGGGGGGCTCCACTGAAGCTTTCTTT	CASSLAGGSTEAFF
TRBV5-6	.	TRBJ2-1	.	TGTGCCAGCAGCTTGTGGCAGGGTTCGAATGAGCAGTTCTTC	CASSLWQGSNEQFF
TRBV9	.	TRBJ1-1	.	TGTGCCAGCAGCCCCTTTGGGGAGACTGAAGCTTTCTTT	CASSPFGETEAFF
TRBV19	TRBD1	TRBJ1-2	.	TGTGCCAGTAGTCGGACAGGTCCTGGCTACACCTTC	CASSRTGPGYTF
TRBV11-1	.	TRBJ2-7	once	TGTGCCAGCAGCTTAGAGGGCCTCATGGCGGGCTACGAGCAGTACTTC	CASSLEGLMAGYEQYF
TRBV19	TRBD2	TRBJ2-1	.	TGTGCCAGTAGTATAAAGTGGAGACTAGCGGGGGAGCACAATGAGCAGTTCTTC	CASSIKWRLAGEHNEQFF
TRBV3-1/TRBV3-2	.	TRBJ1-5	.	TGTGCCAGCAGCCAAGATGCCCAGGGCCACCAGCCCCAGCATTTT	CASSQDAQGHQPQHF
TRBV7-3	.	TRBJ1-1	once	TGTGCCAGCAGCTGGGGAGCGGACACTGAAGCTTTCTTT	CASSWGADTEAFF
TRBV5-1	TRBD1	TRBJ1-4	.	TGCGCCAGCAGCTTGACAGGGGGCAATGAAAAACTGTTTTTT	CASSLTGGNEKLFF
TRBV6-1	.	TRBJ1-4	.	TGTGCCAGCAGTGAACGGGGCGCCGGTGAAAAACTGTTTTTT	CASSERGAGEKLFF
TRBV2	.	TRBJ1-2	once	TGTGCCAGCACCTTAAAGAGAAAGGGATACTATGGCTACACCTTC	CASTLKRKGYYGYTF
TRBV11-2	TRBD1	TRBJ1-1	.	TGTGCCAGCAGCTTAGGAGGGGGCCGGGGAGCTTTCTTT	CASSLGGGRGAFF
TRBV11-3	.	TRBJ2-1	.	TGTGCCAGCAGCTTAGAGGAGAGCTCCTACAATGAGCAGTTCTTC	CASSLEESSYNEQFF
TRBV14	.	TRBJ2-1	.	TGTGCCAGCAGCCAAGGGCGAGGTTTCGATGAGCAGTTCTTC	CASSQGRGFDEQFF
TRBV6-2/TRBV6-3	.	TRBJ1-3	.	TGTGCCAGCAGTACAGGTTTCTCTGGAAACACCATATATTTT	CASSTGFSGNTIYF
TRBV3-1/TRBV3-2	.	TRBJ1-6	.	TGTGCCAGCAGCCAAGATCTAGGCCTTGGGGTTTCACCCCTCCACTTT	CASSQDLGLGVSPLHF
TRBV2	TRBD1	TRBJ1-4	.	TGTGCCAGCAGCCCACTACAGGGGAATGAAAAACTGTTTTTT	CASSPLQGNEKLFF
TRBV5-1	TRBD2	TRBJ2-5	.	TGCGCCAGCAGCTTGTCTAGCGGGGAGCAAGAGACCCAGTACTTC	CASSLSSGEQETQYF
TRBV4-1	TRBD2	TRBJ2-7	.	TGCGCCAGCAGCCAAGGACTAGCGGGTTACGAGCAGTACTTC	CASSQGLAGYEQYF
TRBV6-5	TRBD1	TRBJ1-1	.	TGTGCCAGCGCCTACAGGGGGAACACTGAAGCTTTCTTT	CASAYRGNTEAFF